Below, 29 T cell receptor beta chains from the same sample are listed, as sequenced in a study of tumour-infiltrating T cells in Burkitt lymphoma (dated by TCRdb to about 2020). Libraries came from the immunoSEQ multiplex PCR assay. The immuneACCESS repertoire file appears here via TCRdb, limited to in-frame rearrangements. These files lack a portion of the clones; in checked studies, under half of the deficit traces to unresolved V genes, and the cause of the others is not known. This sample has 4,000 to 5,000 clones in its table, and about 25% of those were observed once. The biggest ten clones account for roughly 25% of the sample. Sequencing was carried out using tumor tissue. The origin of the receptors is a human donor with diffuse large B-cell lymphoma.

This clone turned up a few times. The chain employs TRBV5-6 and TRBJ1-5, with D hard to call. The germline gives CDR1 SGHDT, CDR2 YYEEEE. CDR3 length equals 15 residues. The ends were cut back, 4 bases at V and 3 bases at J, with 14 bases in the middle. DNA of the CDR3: TGTGCCAGCAGCCCCCGAGGACGGACCAATCAGCCCCAGCATTTT. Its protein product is CASSPRGRTNQPQHF. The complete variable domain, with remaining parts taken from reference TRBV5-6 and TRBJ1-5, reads DAGVTQSPTHLIKTRGQQVTLRCSPKSGHDTVSWYQQALGQGPQFIFQYYEEEERQRGNFPDRFSGHQFPNYSSELNVNALLLGDSALYLCASSPRGRTNQPQHFGDGTRLSIL.

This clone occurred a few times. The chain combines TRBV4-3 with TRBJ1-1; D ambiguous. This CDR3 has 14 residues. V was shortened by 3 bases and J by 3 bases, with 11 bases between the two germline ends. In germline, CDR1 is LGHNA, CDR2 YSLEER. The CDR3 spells CASSQSMRDTEAFF. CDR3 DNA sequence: TGCGCCAGCAGCCAGTCTATGAGAGACACTGAAGCTTTCTTT.

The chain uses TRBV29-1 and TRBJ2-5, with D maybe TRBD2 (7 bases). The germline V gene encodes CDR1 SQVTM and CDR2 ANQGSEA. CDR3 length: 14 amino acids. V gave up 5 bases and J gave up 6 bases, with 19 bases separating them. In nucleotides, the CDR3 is TGCAGCGTTTGGGGGGGCTACGGCTCGAAGACCCAGTACTTC. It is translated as CSVWGGYGSKTQYF.

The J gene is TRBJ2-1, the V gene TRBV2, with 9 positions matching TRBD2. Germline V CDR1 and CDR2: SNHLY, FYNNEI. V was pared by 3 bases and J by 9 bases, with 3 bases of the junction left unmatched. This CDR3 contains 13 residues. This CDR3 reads CASSDPLAGEQFF. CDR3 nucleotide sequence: TGTGCCAGCAGTGACCCACTAGCGGGTGAGCAGTTCTTC.

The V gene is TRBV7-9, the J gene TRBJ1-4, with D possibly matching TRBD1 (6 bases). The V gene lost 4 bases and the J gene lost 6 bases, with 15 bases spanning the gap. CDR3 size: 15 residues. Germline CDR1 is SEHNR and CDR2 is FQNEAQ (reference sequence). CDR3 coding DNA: TGTGCCAGCAGCTCTGTCGCTAGGGGGGATGAAAAACTGTTTTTT. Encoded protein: CASSSVARGDEKLFF.

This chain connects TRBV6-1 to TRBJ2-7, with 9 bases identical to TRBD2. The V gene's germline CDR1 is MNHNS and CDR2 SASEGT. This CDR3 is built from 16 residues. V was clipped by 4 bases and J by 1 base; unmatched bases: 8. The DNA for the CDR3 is TGTGCCAGCAGTGGGATTAGCGGGAGTGGTTCCTACGAGCAGTACTTC. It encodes CASSGISGSGSYEQYF.

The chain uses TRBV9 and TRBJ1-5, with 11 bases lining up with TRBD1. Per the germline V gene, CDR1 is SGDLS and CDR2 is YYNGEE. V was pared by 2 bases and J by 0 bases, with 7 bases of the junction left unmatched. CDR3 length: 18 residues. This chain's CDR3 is CASSVVGQGVYSNQPQHF. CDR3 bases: TGTGCCAGCAGCGTGGTGGGACAGGGGGTGTATAGCAATCAGCCCCAGCATTTT. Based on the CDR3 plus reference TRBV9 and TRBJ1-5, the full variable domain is DSGVTQTPKHLITATGQRVTLRCSPRSGDLSVYWYQQSLDQGLQFLIQYYNGEERAKGNILERFSAQQFPDLHSELNLSSLELGDSALYFCASSVVGQGVYSNQPQHFGDGTRLSIL.

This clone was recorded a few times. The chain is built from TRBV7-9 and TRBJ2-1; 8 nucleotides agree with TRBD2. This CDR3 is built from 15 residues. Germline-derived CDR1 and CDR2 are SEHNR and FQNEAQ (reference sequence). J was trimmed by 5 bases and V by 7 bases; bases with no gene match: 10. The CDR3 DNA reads TGTGCCAGCACGAGGGGCAAGCGGGGGAACAATGAGCAGTTCTTC. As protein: CASTRGKRGNNEQFF.

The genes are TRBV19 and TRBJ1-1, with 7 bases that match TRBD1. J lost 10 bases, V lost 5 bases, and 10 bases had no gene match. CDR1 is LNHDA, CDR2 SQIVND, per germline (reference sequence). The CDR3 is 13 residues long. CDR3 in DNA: TGTGCCAGTAGTGAGCCGGGACAGATCGGAGCTTTCTTT. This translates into CASSEPGQIGAFF.

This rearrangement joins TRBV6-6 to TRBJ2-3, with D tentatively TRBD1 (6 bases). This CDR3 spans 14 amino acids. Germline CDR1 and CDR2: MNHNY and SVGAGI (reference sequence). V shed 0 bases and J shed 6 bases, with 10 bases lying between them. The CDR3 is CASSYSNRVDTQYF. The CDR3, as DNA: TGTGCCAGCAGTTACTCGAACAGGGTTGATACGCAGTATTTT.

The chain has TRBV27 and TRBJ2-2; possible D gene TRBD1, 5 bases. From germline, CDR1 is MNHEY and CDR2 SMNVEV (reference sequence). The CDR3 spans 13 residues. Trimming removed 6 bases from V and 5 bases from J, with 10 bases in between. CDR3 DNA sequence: TGTGCCAGCAGCCGCCAGGGTACCGGGGAGCTGTTTTTT. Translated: CASSRQGTGELFF.

The CDR3 loop is CASSLEPPRAGGSSSYEQYF. CDR3 DNA sequence: TGTGCCAGCAGCTTAGAACCACCCCGGGCGGGTGGGTCGAGCTCCTACGAGCAGTACTTC. The rearrangement joins TRBV11-2 to TRBJ2-7; D is perhaps TRBD2 (5 bases). The CDR3 consists of 20 residues. CDR1 is SGHAT and CDR2 is FQNNGV in the germline V gene. The germline V and J ends were trimmed by 0 bases and 0 bases, with 24 bases remaining between them. Using reference TRBV11-2 and TRBJ2-7 for the parts outside the CDR3, the full variable domain is EAGVAQSPRYKIIEKRQSVAFWCNPISGHATLYWYQQILGQGPKLLIQFQNNGVVDDSQLPKDRFSAERLKGVDSTLKIQPAKLEDSAVYLCASSLEPPRAGGSSSYEQYFGPGTRLTVT.

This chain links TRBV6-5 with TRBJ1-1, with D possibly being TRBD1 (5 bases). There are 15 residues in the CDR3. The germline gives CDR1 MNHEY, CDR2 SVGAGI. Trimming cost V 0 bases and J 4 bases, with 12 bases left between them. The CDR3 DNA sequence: TGTGCCAGCAGTTACTCCCGCACGGGGGGCACTGAAGCTTTCTTT. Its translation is CASSYSRTGGTEAFF.

The CDR3 sequence: CASDVTANTGELFF. CDR3 DNA sequence: TGTGCCAGCGACGTAACAGCGAACACCGGGGAGCTGTTTTTT. The chain is built from TRBV19 and TRBJ2-2; D gene ambiguous. The germline V and J ends were trimmed by 9 bases and 0 bases, with 11 bases remaining between them. Looked up from germline, CDR1 is LNHDA and CDR2 is SQIVND (reference sequence). This CDR3 has 14 amino acids. The entire variable domain, with the rest obtained from reference TRBV19 and TRBJ2-2, is as follows: DGGITQSPKYLFRKEGQNVTLSCEQNLNHDAMYWYRQDPGQGLRLIYYSQIVNDFQKGDIAEGYSVSREKKESFPLTVTSAQKNPTAFYLCASDVTANTGELFFGEGSRLTVL.

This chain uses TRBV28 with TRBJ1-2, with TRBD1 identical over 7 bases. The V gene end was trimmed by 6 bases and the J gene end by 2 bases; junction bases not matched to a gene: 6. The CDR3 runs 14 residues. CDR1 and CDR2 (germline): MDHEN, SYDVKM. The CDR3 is CASRPTGWNYGYTF. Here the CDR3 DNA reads TGTGCCAGCAGGCCGACAGGGTGGAACTATGGCTACACCTTC.

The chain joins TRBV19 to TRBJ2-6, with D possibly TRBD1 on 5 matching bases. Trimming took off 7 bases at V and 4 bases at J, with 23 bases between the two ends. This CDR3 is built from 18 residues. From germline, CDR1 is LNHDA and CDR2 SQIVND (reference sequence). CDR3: CASTLSGSPGWGANVLTF. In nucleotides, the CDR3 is TGTGCCAGTACCCTATCAGGGTCACCCGGCTGGGGGGCCAACGTCCTGACTTTC.

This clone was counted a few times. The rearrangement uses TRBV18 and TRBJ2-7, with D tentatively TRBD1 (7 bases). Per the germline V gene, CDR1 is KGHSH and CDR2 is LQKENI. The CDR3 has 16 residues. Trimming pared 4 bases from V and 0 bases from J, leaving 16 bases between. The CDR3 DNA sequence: TGTGCCAGCTCACGCCTTACAGGGGACTCCTCCTACGAGCAGTACTTC. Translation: CASSRLTGDSSYEQYF.

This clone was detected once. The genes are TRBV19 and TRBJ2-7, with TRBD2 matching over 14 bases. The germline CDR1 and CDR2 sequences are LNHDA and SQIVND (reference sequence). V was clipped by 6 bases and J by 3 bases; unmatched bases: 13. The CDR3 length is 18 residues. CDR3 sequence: CASRRTSGRKGKSYEQYF. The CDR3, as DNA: TGTGCCAGTAGGCGGACTAGCGGGAGGAAAGGCAAAAGCTACGAGCAGTACTTC.

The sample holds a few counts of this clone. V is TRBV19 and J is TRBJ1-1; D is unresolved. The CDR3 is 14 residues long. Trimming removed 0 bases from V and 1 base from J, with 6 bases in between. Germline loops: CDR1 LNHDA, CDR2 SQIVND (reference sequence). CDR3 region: CASSIDSRNTEAFF. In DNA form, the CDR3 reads TGTGCCAGTAGTATAGACTCAAGGAACACTGAAGCTTTCTTT.

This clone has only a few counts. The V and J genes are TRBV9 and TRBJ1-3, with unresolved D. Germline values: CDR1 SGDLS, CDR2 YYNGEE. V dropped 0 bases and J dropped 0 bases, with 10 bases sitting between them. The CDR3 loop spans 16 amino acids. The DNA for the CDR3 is TGTGCCAGCAGCGTAGGAGCAGCGAGCTCTGGAAACACCATATATTTT. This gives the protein CASSVGAASSGNTIYF. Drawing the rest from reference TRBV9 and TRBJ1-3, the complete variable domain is DSGVTQTPKHLITATGQRVTLRCSPRSGDLSVYWYQQSLDQGLQFLIQYYNGEERAKGNILERFSAQQFPDLHSELNLSSLELGDSALYFCASSVGAASSGNTIYFGEGSWLTVV.

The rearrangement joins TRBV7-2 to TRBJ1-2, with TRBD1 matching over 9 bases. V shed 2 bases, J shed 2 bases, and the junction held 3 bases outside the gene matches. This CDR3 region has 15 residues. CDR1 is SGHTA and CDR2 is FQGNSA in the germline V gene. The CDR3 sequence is CASSLRQGENYGYTF. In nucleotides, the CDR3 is TGTGCCAGCAGCTTACGACAGGGGGAGAACTATGGCTACACCTTC. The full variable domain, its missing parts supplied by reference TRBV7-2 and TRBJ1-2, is GAGVSQSPSNKVTEKGKDVELRCDPISGHTALYWYRQSLGQGLEFLIYFQGNSAPDKSGLPSDRFSAERTGGSVSTLTIQRTQQEDSAVYLCASSLRQGENYGYTFGSGTRLTVV.

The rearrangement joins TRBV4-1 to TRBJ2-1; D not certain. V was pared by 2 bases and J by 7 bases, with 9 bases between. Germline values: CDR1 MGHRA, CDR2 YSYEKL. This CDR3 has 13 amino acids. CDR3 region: CASSQFSRNEQFF. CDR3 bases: TGCGCCAGCAGCCAATTCTCACGGAATGAGCAGTTCTTC.

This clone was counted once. The CDR3, as DNA: TGTGCCAGCAGTCGCCTAGAGCCGAACACTGAAGCTTTCTTT. Protein sequence: CASSRLEPNTEAFF. V gene TRBV27 combines with J gene TRBJ1-1; D gene uncertain. Trimming removed 5 bases at V and 1 base at J, with 11 bases between. The CDR3 extends over 14 amino acids. Looked up from germline, CDR1 is MNHEY and CDR2 is SMNVEV (reference sequence).

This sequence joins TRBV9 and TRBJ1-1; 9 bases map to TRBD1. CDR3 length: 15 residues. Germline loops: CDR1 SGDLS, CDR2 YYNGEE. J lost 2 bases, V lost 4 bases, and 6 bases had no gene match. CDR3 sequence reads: CASSSGTGQNTEAFF. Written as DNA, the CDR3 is TGTGCCAGCAGCTCTGGGACAGGGCAAAACACTGAAGCTTTCTTT.

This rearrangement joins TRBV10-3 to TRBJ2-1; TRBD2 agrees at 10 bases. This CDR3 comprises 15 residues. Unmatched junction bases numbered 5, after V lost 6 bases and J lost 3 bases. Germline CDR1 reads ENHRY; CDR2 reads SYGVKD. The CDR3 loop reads CAIRELAGNYNEQFF. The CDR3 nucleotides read TGTGCCATCAGGGAACTAGCGGGGAACTACAATGAGCAGTTCTTC.

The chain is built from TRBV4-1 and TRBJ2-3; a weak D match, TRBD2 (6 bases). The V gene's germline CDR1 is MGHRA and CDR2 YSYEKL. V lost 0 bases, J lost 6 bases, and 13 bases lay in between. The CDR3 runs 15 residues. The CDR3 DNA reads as TGCGCCAGCAGCCAAGATCGGAGGGAGATCGATACGCAGTATTTT. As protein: CASSQDRREIDTQYF.

CDR3 in amino acids: CASSLVSRDTQYF. The CDR3 DNA reads TGTGCCAGCAGCTTAGTATCCCGCGATACGCAGTATTTT. The chain combines TRBV7-2 with TRBJ2-3; D not resolved. Germline V lookup: CDR1 SGHTA, CDR2 FQGNSA. The CDR3 is 13 amino acids. Trimming shortened V by 1 base and J by 6 bases, and 8 bases separated the two germline ends.

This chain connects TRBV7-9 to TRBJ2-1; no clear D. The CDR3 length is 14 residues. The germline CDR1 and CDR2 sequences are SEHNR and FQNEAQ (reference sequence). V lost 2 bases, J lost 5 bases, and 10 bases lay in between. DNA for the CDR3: TGTGCCAGCAGCTTACTTCTGGTCGACAATGAGCAGTTCTTC. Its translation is CASSLLLVDNEQFF.

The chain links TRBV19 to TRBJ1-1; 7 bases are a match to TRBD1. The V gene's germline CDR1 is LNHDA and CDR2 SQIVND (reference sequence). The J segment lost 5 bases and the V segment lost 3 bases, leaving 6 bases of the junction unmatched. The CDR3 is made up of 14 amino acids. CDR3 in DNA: TGTGCCAGTAGTATGAACAGGGGAAGGACTGAAGCTTTCTTT. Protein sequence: CASSMNRGRTEAFF. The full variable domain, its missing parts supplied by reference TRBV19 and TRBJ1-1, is DGGITQSPKYLFRKEGQNVTLSCEQNLNHDAMYWYRQDPGQGLRLIYYSQIVNDFQKGDIAEGYSVSREKKESFPLTVTSAQKNPTAFYLCASSMNRGRTEAFFGQGTRLTVV.